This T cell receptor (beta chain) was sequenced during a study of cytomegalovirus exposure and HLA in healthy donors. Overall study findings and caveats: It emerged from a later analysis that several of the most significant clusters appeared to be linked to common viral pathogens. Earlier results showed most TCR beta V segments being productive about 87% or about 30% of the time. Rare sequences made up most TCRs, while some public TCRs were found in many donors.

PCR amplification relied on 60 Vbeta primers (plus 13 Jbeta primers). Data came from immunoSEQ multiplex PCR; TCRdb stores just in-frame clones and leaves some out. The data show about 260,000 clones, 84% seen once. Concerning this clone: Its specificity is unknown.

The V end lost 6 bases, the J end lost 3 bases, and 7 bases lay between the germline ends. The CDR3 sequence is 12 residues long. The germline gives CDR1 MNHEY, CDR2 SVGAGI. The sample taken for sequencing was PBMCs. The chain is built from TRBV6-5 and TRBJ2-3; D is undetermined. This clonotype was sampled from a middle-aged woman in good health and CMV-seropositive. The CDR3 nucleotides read TGTGCCAGCAGGGGCAGAACAGATACGCAGTATTTT. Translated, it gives CASRGRTDTQYF.